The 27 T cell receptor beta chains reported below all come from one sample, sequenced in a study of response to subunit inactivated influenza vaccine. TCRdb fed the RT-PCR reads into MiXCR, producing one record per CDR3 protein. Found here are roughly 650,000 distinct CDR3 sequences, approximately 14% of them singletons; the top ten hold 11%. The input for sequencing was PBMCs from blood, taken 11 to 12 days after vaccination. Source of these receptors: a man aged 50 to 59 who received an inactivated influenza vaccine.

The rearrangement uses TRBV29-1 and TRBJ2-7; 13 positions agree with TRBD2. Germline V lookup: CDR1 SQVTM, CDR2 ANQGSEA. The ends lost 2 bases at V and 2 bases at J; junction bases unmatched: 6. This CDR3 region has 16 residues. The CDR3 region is CSVELGTSGVTYEQYF. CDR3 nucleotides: TGCAGCGTTGAACTTGGGACTAGCGGGGTGACCTACGAGCAGTACTTC.

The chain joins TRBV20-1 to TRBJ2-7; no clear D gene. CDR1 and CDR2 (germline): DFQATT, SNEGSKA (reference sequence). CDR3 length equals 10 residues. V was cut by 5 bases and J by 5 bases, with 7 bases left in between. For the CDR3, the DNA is TGCAGTGCTTCGCCGAACGAGCAGTACTTC. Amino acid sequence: CSASPNEQYF.

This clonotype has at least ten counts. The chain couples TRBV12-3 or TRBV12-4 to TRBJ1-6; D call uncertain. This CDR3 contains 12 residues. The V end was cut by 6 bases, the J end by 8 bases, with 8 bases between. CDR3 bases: TGTGCCAGCAGCCCCGGGGATTCACCCCTCCACTTT. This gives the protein CASSPGDSPLHF.

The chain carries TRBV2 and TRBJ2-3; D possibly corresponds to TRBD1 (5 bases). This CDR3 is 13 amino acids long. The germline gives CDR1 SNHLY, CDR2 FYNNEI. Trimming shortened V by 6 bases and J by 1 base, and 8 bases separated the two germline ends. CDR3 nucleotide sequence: TGTGCCAGCAGGGAGACAGGCACAGATACGCAGTATTTT. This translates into CASRETGTDTQYF.

CDR3 DNA: TGTGCCAGCAGCTTAGCTGGTAGGGGAACAGCTGAAGCTTTCTTT. Its protein product is CASSLAGRGTAEAFF. The gene calls are TRBV7-9 and TRBJ1-1; possibly TRBD1 for D (5 bases). Per germline, CDR1 SEHNR and CDR2 FQNEAQ (reference sequence). Trimming took off 0 bases at V and 6 bases at J, with 14 bases between the two ends. The CDR3 contains 15 residues.

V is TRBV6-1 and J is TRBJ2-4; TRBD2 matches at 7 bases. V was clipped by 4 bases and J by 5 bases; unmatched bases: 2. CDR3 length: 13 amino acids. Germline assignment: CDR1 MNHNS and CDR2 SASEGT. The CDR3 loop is CASSASGENIQYF. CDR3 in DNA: TGTGCCAGCAGTGCAAGCGGGGAAAACATTCAGTACTTC.

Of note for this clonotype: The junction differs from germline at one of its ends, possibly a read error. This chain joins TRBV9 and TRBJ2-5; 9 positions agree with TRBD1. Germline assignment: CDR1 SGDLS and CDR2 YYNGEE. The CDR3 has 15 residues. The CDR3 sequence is CSSSATGGGGETQYF. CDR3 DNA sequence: TGTTCCAGCAGCGCGACAGGGGGTGGGGGAGAGACCCAGTACTTC.

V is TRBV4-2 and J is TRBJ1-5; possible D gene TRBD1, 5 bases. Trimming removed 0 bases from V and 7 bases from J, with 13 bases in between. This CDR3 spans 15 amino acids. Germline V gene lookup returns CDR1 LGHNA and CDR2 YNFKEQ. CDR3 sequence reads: CASSQESGYEQPQHF. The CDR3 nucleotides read TGTGCCAGCAGCCAAGAGTCAGGGTACGAGCAGCCCCAGCATTTT.

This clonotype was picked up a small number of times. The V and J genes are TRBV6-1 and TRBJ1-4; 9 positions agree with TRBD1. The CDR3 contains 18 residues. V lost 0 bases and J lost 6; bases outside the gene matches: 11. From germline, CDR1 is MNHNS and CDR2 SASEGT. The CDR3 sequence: CASSEAVPGQGRYEKLFF. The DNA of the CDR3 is TGTGCCAGCAGTGAAGCCGTCCCGGGACAGGGCCGGTATGAAAAACTGTTTTTT.

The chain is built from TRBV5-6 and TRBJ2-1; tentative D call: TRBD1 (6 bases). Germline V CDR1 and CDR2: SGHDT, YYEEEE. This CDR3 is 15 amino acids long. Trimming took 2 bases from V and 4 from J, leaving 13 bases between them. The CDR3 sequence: CASSFFWGPYNEQFF. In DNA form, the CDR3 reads TGTGCCAGCAGCTTTTTTTGGGGGCCGTACAATGAGCAGTTCTTC.

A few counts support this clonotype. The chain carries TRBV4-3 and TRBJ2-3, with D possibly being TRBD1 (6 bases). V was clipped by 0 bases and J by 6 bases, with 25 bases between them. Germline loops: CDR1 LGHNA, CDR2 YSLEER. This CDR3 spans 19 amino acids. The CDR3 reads CASSQDLGLGQLNGDTQYF. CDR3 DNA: TGCGCCAGCAGCCAAGATCTGGGGTTGGGACAACTAAATGGGGATACGCAGTATTTT.

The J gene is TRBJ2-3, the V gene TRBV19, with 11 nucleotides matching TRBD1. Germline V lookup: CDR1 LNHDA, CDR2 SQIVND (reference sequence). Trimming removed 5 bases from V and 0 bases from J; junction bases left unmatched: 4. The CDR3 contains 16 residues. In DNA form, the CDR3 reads TGTGCCAGTAGTGCGGACAGGGGGCAAAGCACAGATACGCAGTATTTT. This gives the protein CASSADRGQSTDTQYF.

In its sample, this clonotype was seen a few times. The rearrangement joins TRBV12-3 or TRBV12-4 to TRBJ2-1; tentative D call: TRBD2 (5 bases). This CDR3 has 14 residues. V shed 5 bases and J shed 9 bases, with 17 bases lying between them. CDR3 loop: CASSLAPEGREQFF. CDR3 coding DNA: TGTGCCAGCAGTCTCGCGCCTGAGGGTCGTGAGCAGTTCTTC.

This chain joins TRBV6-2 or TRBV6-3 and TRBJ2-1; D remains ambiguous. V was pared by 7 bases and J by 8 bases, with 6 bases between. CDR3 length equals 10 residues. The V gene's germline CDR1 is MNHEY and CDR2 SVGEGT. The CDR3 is CASNRDEQFF. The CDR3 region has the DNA TGTGCCAGCAATAGGGATGAGCAGTTCTTC.

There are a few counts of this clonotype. Here the CDR3 reads CASSFGGTVFSPLHF. The CDR3 DNA reads TGTGCCAGCAGTTTCGGGGGGACAGTCTTTTCACCCCTCCACTTT. The chain recombines TRBV6-5 with TRBJ1-6; 7 nucleotides line up with TRBD1. This CDR3 comprises 15 residues. Trimming took 4 bases from V and 9 from J; bases not matched to a gene: 9. Germline V gene sequence: CDR1 MNHEY, CDR2 SVGAGI.

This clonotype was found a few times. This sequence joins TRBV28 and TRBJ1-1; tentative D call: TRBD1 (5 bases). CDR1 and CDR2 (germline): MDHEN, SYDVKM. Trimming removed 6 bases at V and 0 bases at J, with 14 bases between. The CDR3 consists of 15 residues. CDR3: CASRPAGNLNTEAFF. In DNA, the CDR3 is TGTGCCAGCAGGCCAGCAGGGAACCTGAACACTGAAGCTTTCTTT. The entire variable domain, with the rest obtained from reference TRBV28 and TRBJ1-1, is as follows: DVKVTQSSRYLVKRTGEKVFLECVQDMDHENMFWYRQDPGLGLRLIYFSYDVKMKEKGDIPEGYSVSREKKERFSLILESASTNQTSMYLCASRPAGNLNTEAFFGQGTRLTVV.

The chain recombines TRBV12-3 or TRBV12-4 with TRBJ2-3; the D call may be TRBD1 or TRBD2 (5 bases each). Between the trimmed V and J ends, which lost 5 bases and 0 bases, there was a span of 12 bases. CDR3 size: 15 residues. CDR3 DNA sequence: TGTGCCAGCAGTCGAGGGGCACGAAGCACAGATACGCAGTATTTT. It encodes CASSRGARSTDTQYF.

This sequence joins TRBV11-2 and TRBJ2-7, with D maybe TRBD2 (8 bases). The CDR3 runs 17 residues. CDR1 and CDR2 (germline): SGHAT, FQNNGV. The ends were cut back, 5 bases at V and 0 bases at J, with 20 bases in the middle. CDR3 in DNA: TGTGCCAGCAGCCCCGGGGGGGGGACAGCTTCCTCCTACGAGCAGTACTTC. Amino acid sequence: CASSPGGGTASSYEQYF.

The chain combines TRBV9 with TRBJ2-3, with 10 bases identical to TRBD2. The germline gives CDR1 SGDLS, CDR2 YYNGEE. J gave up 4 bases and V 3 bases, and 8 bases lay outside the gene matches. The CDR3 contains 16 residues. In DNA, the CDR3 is TGTGCCAGCAGCGGACTTAGCGGGGGGCTGGCAGATACGCAGTATTTT. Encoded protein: CASSGLSGGLADTQYF.

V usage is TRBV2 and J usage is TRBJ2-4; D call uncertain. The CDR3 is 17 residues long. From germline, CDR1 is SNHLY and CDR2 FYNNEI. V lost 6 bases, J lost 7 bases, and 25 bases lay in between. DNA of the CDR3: TGTGCCAGCAGGGGCGCCATGGGAAGAACTAAAGGGAACATTCAGTACTTC. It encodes CASRGAMGRTKGNIQYF.

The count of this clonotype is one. DNA of the CDR3: TGTGCCAGCAGTTCTAACGTGCGCACAGATACGCAGTATTTT. Residues: CASSSNVRTDTQYF. This chain uses TRBV12-3 or TRBV12-4 with TRBJ2-3; D remains ambiguous. With 4 bases removed from V and 1 base from J, the gap between germline ends came to 9 bases. The CDR3 runs 14 residues.

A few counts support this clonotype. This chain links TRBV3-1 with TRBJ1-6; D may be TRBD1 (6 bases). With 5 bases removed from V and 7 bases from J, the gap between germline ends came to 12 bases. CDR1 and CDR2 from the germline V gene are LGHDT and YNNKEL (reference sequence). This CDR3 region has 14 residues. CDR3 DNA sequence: TGTGCCAGCAGCGATGGACAGCGGAATTCACCCCTCCACTTT. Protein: CASSDGQRNSPLHF. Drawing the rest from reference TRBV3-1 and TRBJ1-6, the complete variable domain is DTAVSQTPKYLVTQMGNDKSIKCEQNLGHDTMYWYKQDSKKFLKIMFSYNNKELIINETVPNRFSPKSPDKAHLNLHINSLELGDSAVYFCASSDGQRNSPLHFGNGTRLTVT.

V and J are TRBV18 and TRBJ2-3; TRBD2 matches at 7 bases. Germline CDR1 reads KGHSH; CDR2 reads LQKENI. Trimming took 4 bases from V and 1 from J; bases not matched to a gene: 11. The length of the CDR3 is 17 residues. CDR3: CASSRSGTSGGTDTQYF. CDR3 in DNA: TGTGCCAGCTCACGCAGCGGGACGTCCGGTGGCACAGATACGCAGTATTTT.

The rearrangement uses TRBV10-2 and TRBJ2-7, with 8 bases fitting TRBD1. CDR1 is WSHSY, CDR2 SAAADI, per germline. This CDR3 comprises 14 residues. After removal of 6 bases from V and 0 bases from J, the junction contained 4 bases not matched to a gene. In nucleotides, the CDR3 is TGCGCCAGCAGCATGGACAGGGCCTCCTACGAGCAGTACTTC. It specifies CASSMDRASYEQYF.

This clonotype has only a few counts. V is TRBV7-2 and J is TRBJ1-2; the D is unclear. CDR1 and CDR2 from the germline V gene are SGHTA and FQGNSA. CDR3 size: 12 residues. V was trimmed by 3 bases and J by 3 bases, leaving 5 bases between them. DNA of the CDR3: TGTGCCAGCAGCTTTGGGGACTATGGCTACACCTTC. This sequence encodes CASSFGDYGYTF.

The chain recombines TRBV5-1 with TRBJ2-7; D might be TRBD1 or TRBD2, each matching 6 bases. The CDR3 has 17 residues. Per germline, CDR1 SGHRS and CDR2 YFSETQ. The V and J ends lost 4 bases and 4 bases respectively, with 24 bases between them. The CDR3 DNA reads TGCGCCAGCAGCGAGCAGCGGGCTGCGGGACACCTATACGAGCAGTACTTC. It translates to CASSEQRAAGHLYEQYF.

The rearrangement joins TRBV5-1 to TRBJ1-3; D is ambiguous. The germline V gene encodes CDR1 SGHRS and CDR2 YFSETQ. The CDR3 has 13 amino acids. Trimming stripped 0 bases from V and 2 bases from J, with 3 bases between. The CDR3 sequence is CASSLAPGNTIYF. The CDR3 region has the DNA TGCGCCAGCAGCTTGGCTCCTGGAAACACCATATATTTT.